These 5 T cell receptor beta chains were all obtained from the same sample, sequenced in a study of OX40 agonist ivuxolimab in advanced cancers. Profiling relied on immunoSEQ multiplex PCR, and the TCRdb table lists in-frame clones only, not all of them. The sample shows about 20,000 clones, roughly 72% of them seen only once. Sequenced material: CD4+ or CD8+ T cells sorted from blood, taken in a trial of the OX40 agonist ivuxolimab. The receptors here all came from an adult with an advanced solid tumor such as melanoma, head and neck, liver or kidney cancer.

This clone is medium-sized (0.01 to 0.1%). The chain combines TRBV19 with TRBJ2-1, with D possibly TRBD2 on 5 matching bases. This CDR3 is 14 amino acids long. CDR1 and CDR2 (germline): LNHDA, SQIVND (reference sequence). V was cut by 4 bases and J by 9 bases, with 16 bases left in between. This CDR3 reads CASSTQRGAGEQFF. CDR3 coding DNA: TGTGCCAGTAGTACCCAACGAGGTGCGGGTGAGCAGTTCTTC.

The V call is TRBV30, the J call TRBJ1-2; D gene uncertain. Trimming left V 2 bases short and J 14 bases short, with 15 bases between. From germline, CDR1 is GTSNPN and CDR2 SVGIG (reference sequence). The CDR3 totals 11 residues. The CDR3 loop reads CAWSLGLQWTF. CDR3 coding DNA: TGTGCCTGGAGTCTGGGCCTTCAATGGACCTTC.

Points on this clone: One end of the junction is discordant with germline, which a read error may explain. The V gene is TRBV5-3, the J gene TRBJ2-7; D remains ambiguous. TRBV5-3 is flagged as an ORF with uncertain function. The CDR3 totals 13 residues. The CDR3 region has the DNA TGTGCCAGCAGCTTGGAAGGGTCCTACGAGCAGTACTTC. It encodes CASSLEGSYEQYF.

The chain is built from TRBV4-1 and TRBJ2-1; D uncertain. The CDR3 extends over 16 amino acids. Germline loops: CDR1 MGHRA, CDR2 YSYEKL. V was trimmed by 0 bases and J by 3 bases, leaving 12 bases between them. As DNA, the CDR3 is TGCGCCAGCAGCCAAGATTCCCTCGAGATCTACAATGAGCAGTTCTTC. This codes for CASSQDSLEIYNEQFF.

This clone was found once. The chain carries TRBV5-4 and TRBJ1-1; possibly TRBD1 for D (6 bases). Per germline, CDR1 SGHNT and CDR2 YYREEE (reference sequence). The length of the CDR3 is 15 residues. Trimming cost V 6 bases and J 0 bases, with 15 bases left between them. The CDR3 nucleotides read TGTGCCAGCAATCTTAGGGGGGGGGTGAACACTGAAGCTTTCTTT. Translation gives CASNLRGGVNTEAFF.